The entry that follows covers one T cell receptor (beta chain) sequence. Its matching antigen is unknown. The data belong to a study of cytomegalovirus exposure and HLA in healthy donors. Researchers ran the PCR with 60 Vbeta and 13 Jbeta primers. Only in-frame clones appear in the TCRdb table, and some are missing; sequencing was by immunoSEQ multiplex PCR. This table has approximately 250,000 clones, around four fifths appearing once. With 2 bases clipped from V and 4 bases from J, the junction kept 7 bases outside the gene matches. Looked up from germline, CDR1 is SGHAT and CDR2 is FQNNGV. The CDR3 has 15 residues. General study findings and limits: A later analysis linked a missense variant in DCLRE1C to the trimming of TCR beta V and J genes. TCR beta chains numbering more than 150 were designated cytomegalovirus-associated. It was reported in a later analysis that an Asian-associated ancestry cluster showed fewer N-insertions than the approximately 670-donor mean.

This sequence joins TRBV11-2 and TRBJ2-7; the match to TRBD1 covers 8 bases. Material for sequencing was PBMCs. The origin of this receptor is a boy aged 10-17 years in good health and CMV-seronegative. CDR3 nucleotides: TGTGCCAGCAGCTTAAACAGGGGGATAGTGTACGAGCAGTACTTC. This encodes CASSLNRGIVYEQYF.